These 16 T cell receptor beta chains came from one sample sequenced in a study of glioma-infiltrating T cells. Amplification of TCR alpha and beta CDR3 regions from RNA used iRepertoire nested multiplex PCR. TCRdb re-derived calls from the multiplex PCR reads in MiXCR, one entry per CDR3 protein. The sample has more than 300,000 distinct CDR3 sequences, roughly 41% seen once; the top ten hold 12%. Material: glioma tissue, nonneoplastic brain tissue, or PBMCs (not recorded which). All receptors derive from a human donor with low-grade glioma or glioblastoma, undergoing nonglioma brain surgery, or in good health (not recorded which).

Ten or more counts support this clonotype. This sequence joins TRBV25-1 and TRBJ1-5, with TRBD1 matching 9 bases. The trim removed 3 bases at V and 7 bases at J, leaving 7 bases unmatched. This CDR3 spans 15 amino acids. The germline gives CDR1 MGHDK, CDR2 SYGVNS. This chain's CDR3 is CASSEGTGFPQPQHF. Written as DNA, the CDR3 is TGTGCCAGCAGTGAGGGGACAGGGTTTCCCCAGCCCCAGCATTTT.

The chain couples TRBV19 to TRBJ1-4; D is unresolved. V shed 3 bases and J shed 7 bases, with 15 bases lying between them. The CDR3 loop spans 15 amino acids. Germline CDR1 is LNHDA and CDR2 is SQIVND (reference sequence). This chain's CDR3 is CASSMTPGYGEKLFF. Here the CDR3 DNA reads TGTGCCAGTAGTATGACGCCCGGGTATGGTGAAAAACTGTTTTTT.

This clonotype occurred many times. V is TRBV6-8 and J is TRBJ1-5, with TRBD1 identical over 9 bases. V gave up 5 bases and J gave up 5 bases; unmatched junction bases: 10. The germline V gene has CDR1 MNHGY and CDR2 SAAAGT. The CDR3 totals 16 residues. The CDR3 DNA reads TGTGCCAGCAGTGTTCGGGACAGGGATTGCGATCAGCCCCAGCATTTT. Protein product: CASSVRDRDCDQPQHF.

This rearrangement joins TRBV18 to TRBJ2-1; a weak D match, TRBD2 (6 bases). The CDR3 is 18 amino acids. Trimming removed 1 base at V and 0 bases at J, with 16 bases between. From germline, CDR1 is KGHSH and CDR2 LQKENI. The CDR3 region is CASSPRRLETSSYNEQFF. In nucleotides, the CDR3 is TGTGCCAGCTCACCACGACGACTAGAAACAAGCTCCTACAATGAGCAGTTCTTC.

This clonotype was recorded a few times. The rearrangement joins TRBV20-1 to TRBJ2-7; D is perhaps TRBD1 or TRBD2 (5 bases each). V was trimmed by 0 bases and J by 4 bases, leaving 13 bases between them. The CDR3 has 14 residues. Germline lookup yields CDR1 DFQATT and CDR2 SNEGSKA (reference sequence). The CDR3 loop reads CSARDRGTGYEQYF. The CDR3 nucleotides read TGCAGTGCTAGAGATCGGGGCACCGGGTACGAGCAGTACTTC.

The chain uses TRBV24-1 and TRBJ1-1; D unresolved. V was clipped by 2 bases and J by 7 bases, with 19 bases between them. The germline gives CDR1 KGHDR, CDR2 SFDVKD. The CDR3 consists of 16 residues. The CDR3 protein is CATSDSRGAVYGEAFF. For the CDR3, the DNA is TGTGCCACCAGTGATTCCCGGGGAGCGGTCTACGGTGAAGCTTTCTTT.

In its sample, this clonotype was seen once. The rearrangement uses TRBV12-3 or TRBV12-4 and TRBJ1-1, with D possibly TRBD1 on 5 matching bases. Trimming pared 6 bases from V and 1 base from J, leaving 21 bases between. The CDR3 runs to 17 residues. The CDR3 DNA follows: TGTGCCAGCAGCCATCCGGGACTGCCTATGCGGAACACTGAAGCTTTCTTT. Its protein product is CASSHPGLPMRNTEAFF.

To note about this clonotype: Being one base from a much bigger clone, this may be a read error. No conserved phenylalanine or tryptophan ends this CDR3, so it is likely a read error. The rearrangement joins TRBV20-1 to TRBJ2-2, with D possibly matching TRBD2 (6 bases). From germline, CDR1 is DFQATT and CDR2 SNEGSKA (reference sequence). The CDR3 contains 13 residues. V was pared by 4 bases and J by 2 bases, with 8 bases between. The CDR3 bases are TGCAGTGCTAATAGCGGTAACACCGGGGAGCTGTTTCTT. It is translated as CSANSGNTGELFL.

V is TRBV20-1 and J is TRBJ1-2; possibly TRBD1 for D (6 bases). Between the trimmed V and J ends, which lost 3 bases and 3 bases, there was a span of 8 bases. Germline V gene lookup returns CDR1 DFQATT and CDR2 SNEGSKA (reference sequence). This CDR3 is 12 amino acids long. CDR3 DNA sequence: TGCAGTGCTAGCAGACAGGACTATGGCTACACCTTC. It translates to CSASRQDYGYTF.

This sequence joins TRBV4-1 and TRBJ2-1, with D uncertain. Germline V lookup: CDR1 MGHRA, CDR2 YSYEKL. V was trimmed by 0 bases and J by 10 bases, leaving 10 bases between them. The CDR3 spans 13 residues. The CDR3 reads CASSQDRASEQFF. CDR3 DNA: TGCGCCAGCAGCCAAGATCGGGCGAGCGAGCAGTTCTTC.

This clonotype was found a few times. CDR3 nucleotides: TGTGCCAGCAGCTTCAACAGGGGCGGCAGTTACGAGCAGTACTTC. Its translation is CASSFNRGGSYEQYF. The chain is built from TRBV2 and TRBJ2-7, with 7 bases that match TRBD1. The length of the CDR3 is 15 residues. Germline CDR1 SNHLY, CDR2 FYNNEI. V lost 6 bases and J lost 4; bases outside the gene matches: 12.

The chain carries TRBV28 and TRBJ1-1, with a tentative D call TRBD1 (5 bases). Germline CDR1 reads MDHEN; CDR2 reads SYDVKM. The V end lost 7 bases, the J end lost 1 base, and 13 bases lay between the germline ends. This CDR3 is 14 amino acids long. CDR3 in DNA: TGTGCCAGCACCCCAGCAGGGCCGAACACTGAAGCTTTCTTT. It encodes CASTPAGPNTEAFF.

The J gene is TRBJ1-6, the V gene TRBV3-1; tentative D call: TRBD1 (5 bases). Between the trimmed V and J ends, which lost 0 bases and 10 bases, there was a span of 13 bases. CDR1 and CDR2 (germline): LGHDT, YNNKEL (reference sequence). The CDR3 totals 15 residues. In DNA, the CDR3 is TGTGCCAGCAGCCAAGAGAACGGGGGGGACTCACCCCTCCACTTT. This sequence encodes CASSQENGGDSPLHF. The full variable domain, its missing parts supplied by reference TRBV3-1 and TRBJ1-6, is DTAVSQTPKYLVTQMGNDKSIKCEQNLGHDTMYWYKQDSKKFLKIMFSYNNKELIINETVPNRFSPKSPDKAHLNLHINSLELGDSAVYFCASSQENGGDSPLHFGNGTRLTVT.

This clonotype was counted at least ten times. CDR3 nucleotide sequence: TGTGCCAGCAGTCCAGGGACTAGCGGCAACAATGAGCAGTTCTTC. It yields the protein CASSPGTSGNNEQFF. The chain has TRBV27 and TRBJ2-1; TRBD2 agrees at 11 bases. Germline CDR1 reads MNHEY; CDR2 reads SMNVEV (reference sequence). This CDR3 comprises 15 residues. Unmatched junction bases numbered 5, after V lost 5 bases and J lost 5 bases.

With regard to this clonotype: This sequence may be a read error, since a much larger clone differs from it by one base. The chain joins TRBV27 to TRBJ1-1; TRBD1 might be the D (5 bases). CDR3 size: 17 residues. Trimming removed 4 bases from V and 2 bases from J, with 20 bases in between. Germline CDR1 reads MNHEY; CDR2 reads SMNVEV (reference sequence). The CDR3 protein is CASSSLGHGGFNTEAFF. DNA for the CDR3: TGTGCCAGCAGTTCTCTCGGACATGGAGGATTTAACACTGAAGCTTTCTTT.

This clonotype was seen repeatedly, ten times or more. The V gene is TRBV6-1, the J gene TRBJ1-2; D is uncertain. The germline V and J ends were trimmed by 5 bases and 7 bases, with 5 bases remaining between them. This CDR3 has 10 residues. Germline loops: CDR1 MNHNS, CDR2 SASEGT. Here the CDR3 reads CASSLVGYTF. CDR3 coding DNA: TGTGCCAGCAGTTTAGTTGGCTACACCTTC.